A selection of T cell receptor beta chains follows, all from one sample in a study of blood T cell repertoires in COVID-19. TCRdb's copy holds only in-frame clones and misses some; the assay was immunoSEQ multiplex PCR. This sample has roughly 410,000 clones, with about 89% found just once. The sequencing input was peripheral blood. These receptors originate from a man in his forties with acute or convalescent COVID-19. The CDR3 runs from the conserved cysteine through the conserved F or W. D genes are given only for firm matches.

D gene	V gene	J gene	CDR3 protein	CDR3 DNA
.	TRBV29-1	TRBJ2-7	CSVSSSYEQYF	TGCAGCGTATCGAGCTCCTACGAGCAGTACTTC
.	TRBV7-3	TRBJ2-7	CASSPGGSDYEQYF	TGTGCCAGCAGCCCAGGGGGGAGCGACTACGAGCAGTACTTC
TRBD1	TRBV7-2	TRBJ1-1	CASRLSRTGNTEAFF	TGTGCCAGCAGACTTTCTCGGACAGGGAACACTGAAGCTTTCTTT
.	TRBV3-1/TRBV3-2	TRBJ1-6	CASSQVAGMGSPLHF	TGTGCCAGCAGCCAAGTCGCAGGGATGGGTTCACCCCTCCACTTT
TRBD1	TRBV19	TRBJ2-5	CASSARDRGYQETQYF	TGTGCCAGTAGTGCCCGGGACAGGGGGTACCAAGAGACCCAGTACTTC
.	TRBV6-5	TRBJ2-1	CASSYLQLGNEQFF	TGTGCCAGCAGTTACCTCCAACTAGGCAATGAGCAGTTCTTC
.	TRBV7-9	TRBJ2-7	CASSSPDTDYEQYF	TGTGCCAGCAGCTCCCCCGACACGGACTACGAGCAGTACTTC
.	TRBV21-1	TRBJ2-3	CASTTWTSGSTDTQYF	TGTGCCAGTACCACCTGGACTAGCGGGAGCACAGATACGCAGTATTTT
TRBD2	TRBV5-6	TRBJ2-2	CASSPSGGDRYTGELFF	TGTGCCAGCAGCCCCAGCGGGGGCGATCGATACACCGGGGAGCTGTTTTTT
.	TRBV10-3	TRBJ2-5	CAISESTVGETQYF	TGTGCCATCAGTGAATCCACGGTCGGGGAGACCCAGTACTTC